The text below deals with one T cell receptor (beta chain). Compared with germline, one end of the junction differs, possibly owing to a read error. With 60 Vbeta and 13 Jbeta primers, the PCR was carried out. Sequencing was performed with immunoSEQ multiplex PCR; in TCRdb, only in-frame clones are kept and a portion is missing. The sample has about 64,000 clones; roughly two thirds are singletons. The data stem from a study of cytomegalovirus exposure and HLA in healthy donors. CDR1 is LNHDA and CDR2 is SQIVND in the germline V gene (reference sequence). This CDR3 spans 15 amino acids. This TCR derives from a woman aged 45 to 65 in good health and CMV-seronegative. The sample taken for sequencing was PBMCs. This sequence joins TRBV19 and TRBJ1-5, with D maybe TRBD1 (6 bases). CDR3 coding DNA: TGTGCCACCAGGCGGACCCAACAGGGCAACCAGCCCCAGCATTTT. This translates into CATRRTQQGNQPQHF.